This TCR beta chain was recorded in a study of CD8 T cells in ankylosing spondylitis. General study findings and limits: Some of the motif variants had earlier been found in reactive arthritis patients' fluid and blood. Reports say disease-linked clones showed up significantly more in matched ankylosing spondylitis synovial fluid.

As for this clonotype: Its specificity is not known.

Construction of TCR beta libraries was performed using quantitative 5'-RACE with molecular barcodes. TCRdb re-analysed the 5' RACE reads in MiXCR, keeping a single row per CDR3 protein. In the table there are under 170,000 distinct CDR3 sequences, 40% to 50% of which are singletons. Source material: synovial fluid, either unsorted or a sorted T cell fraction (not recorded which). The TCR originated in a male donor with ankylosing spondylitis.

CDR3 region: CAWRSLAGVSSSTDTQYF. Written as DNA, the CDR3 is TGTGCCTGGAGGTCCCTAGCGGGGGTCTCATCGTCCACAGATACGCAGTATTTT. The genes are TRBV30 and TRBJ2-3; 10 nucleotides agree with TRBD2. The CDR3 spans 18 residues. V lost 3 bases to trimming and J lost 2 bases; unmatched junction nucleotides: 14. The V gene's germline CDR1 is GTSNPN and CDR2 SVGIG (reference sequence).